These 29 T cell receptor beta chains came from one sample sequenced in a study of T cells in Graves' hyperthyroidism and ophthalmopathy. RNA transcripts gave rise to amplified TCR beta CDR3 regions. HTBI primers were employed in a first-round RT-PCR of the TCR CDR3. One entry per CDR3 protein, called by TCRdb with MiXCR from the multiplex PCR reads. The sample carries about half a million distinct CDR3 sequences, roughly 15% recorded once. The material sequenced was blood. The origin of the receptors is a young woman with Graves' ophthalmopathy.

The chain couples TRBV28 to TRBJ2-6, with a possible D match to TRBD2 (6 bases). Trimming shortened V by 2 bases and J by 0 bases, and 14 bases separated the two germline ends. The germline gives CDR1 MDHEN, CDR2 SYDVKM. There are 18 residues in the CDR3. CDR3 coding DNA: TGTGCCAGCAGTTTAGGAAGGCGGGAAGGCTCTGGGGCCAACGTCCTGACTTTC. Translating gives CASSLGRREGSGANVLTF.

The V call is TRBV27, the J call TRBJ2-7; D could derive from TRBD1 or TRBD2 (5 bases each). Germline lookup yields CDR1 MNHEY and CDR2 SMNVEV (reference sequence). Trimming cost V 9 bases and J 2 bases, with 17 bases left between them. The CDR3 extends over 14 amino acids. The CDR3 loop reads CASTFRQGPYEQYF. The CDR3 DNA follows: TGTGCCAGTACTTTTCGCCAGGGACCCTACGAGCAGTACTTC.

In this sample, this clonotype turned up many times. The chain links TRBV5-5 to TRBJ2-3; no definite D call. The CDR3 contains 15 residues. Trimming took 2 bases from V and 2 from J, leaving 12 bases between them. Germline V lookup: CDR1 SGHKS, CDR2 YYEKEE (reference sequence). CDR3 in DNA: TGTGCCAGCAGCTTTAATGACATCGTCACAGATACGCAGTATTTT. Translating it yields CASSFNDIVTDTQYF. Drawing the rest from reference TRBV5-5 and TRBJ2-3, the complete variable domain is DAGVTQSPTHLIKTRGQQVTLRCSPISGHKSVSWYQQVLGQGPQFIFQYYEKEERGRGNFPDRFSARQFPNYSSELNVNALLLGDSALYLCASSFNDIVTDTQYFGPGTRLTVL.

In its sample, this clonotype was seen many times. The chain links TRBV12-3 or TRBV12-4 to TRBJ2-3; the D gene is possibly TRBD1 (6 bases). This CDR3 spans 14 amino acids. V was shortened by 5 bases and J by 4 bases, with 13 bases between the two germline ends. The CDR3 here is CASSPTGSSDTQYF. The CDR3 DNA reads TGTGCCAGCAGTCCCACAGGGAGCTCAGATACGCAGTATTTT.

This clonotype was picked up many times. Here the CDR3 DNA reads TGTGCCAGCGAGATACAGGGCCGCGACGAGCAGTACTTC. It codes for CASEIQGRDEQYF. The chain has TRBV28 and TRBJ2-7, with D possibly matching TRBD1 (6 bases). V was pared by 8 bases and J by 5 bases, with 16 bases between. The CDR3 covers 13 residues. Germline assignment: CDR1 MDHEN and CDR2 SYDVKM. The entire variable domain, with the rest obtained from reference TRBV28 and TRBJ2-7, is as follows: DVKVTQSSRYLVKRTGEKVFLECVQDMDHENMFWYRQDPGLGLRLIYFSYDVKMKEKGDIPEGYSVSREKKERFSLILESASTNQTSMYLCASEIQGRDEQYFGPGTRLTVT.

This clonotype was detected many times. The V gene is TRBV2, the J gene TRBJ2-5; TRBD1 matches at 7 bases. V lost 5 bases, J lost 4 bases, and 13 bases stayed unmatched. Germline CDR1 and CDR2: SNHLY and FYNNEI. The CDR3 loop spans 16 amino acids. CDR3 in amino acids: CASSRDSTTTGETQYF. The CDR3 coding sequence is TGTGCCAGCAGTCGGGACAGCACCACAACGGGAGAGACCCAGTACTTC. The whole variable domain, filled in from reference TRBV2 and TRBJ2-5, reads EPEVTQTPSHQVTQMGQEVILRCVPISNHLYFYWYRQILGQKVEFLVSFYNNEISEKSEIFDDQFSVERPDGSNFTLKIRSTKLEDSAMYFCASSRDSTTTGETQYFGPGTRLLVL.

This clonotype has only a few counts. V is TRBV29-1 and J is TRBJ2-5; 9 bases match TRBD2. The CDR3 is 15 residues long. The V gene end was trimmed by 2 bases and the J gene end by 5 bases; junction bases not matched to a gene: 9. From germline, CDR1 is SQVTM and CDR2 ANQGSEA. CDR3 in amino acids: CSVESEAGGAETQYF. DNA of the CDR3: TGCAGCGTTGAATCCGAAGCGGGAGGAGCCGAGACCCAGTACTTC.

Turning to this clonotype: It may be a read error: a sequence one base away is much more abundant. This chain uses TRBV27 with TRBJ2-3, with TRBD2 matching 8 bases. The CDR3 spans 16 residues. Germline values: CDR1 MNHEY, CDR2 SMNVEV (reference sequence). In DNA, the CDR3 is TGTACCAGCAGTCCCTTGGAAGCGGGAGTTGTAGATACGCAGTATTTT. Its translation: CTSSPLEAGVVDTQYF.

This clonotype occurred many times. The chain couples TRBV30 to TRBJ2-2; D remains unclear. Trimming cost V 0 bases and J 4 bases, with 15 bases left between them. In germline, CDR1 is GTSNPN, CDR2 SVGIG (reference sequence). The CDR3 is 16 amino acids. CDR3 nucleotides: TGTGCCTGGAGTGTAACAAGGAGCCTTACCACCGGGGAGCTGTTTTTT. Its protein product is CAWSVTRSLTTGELFF.

Concerning this clonotype itself: It may be a read error: a sequence one base away is much more abundant. The gene calls are TRBV28 and TRBJ2-7; 13 nucleotides align to TRBD2. The germline gives CDR1 MDHEN, CDR2 SYDVKM. Trimming at V came to 3 bases and at J to 6 bases, leaving 2 bases not matched to a gene. This CDR3 is built from 14 residues. CDR3: CASSFGLAGAEQYF. CDR3 in DNA: TGTGCCAGCAGTTTCGGACTAGCGGGAGCCGAGCAGTACTTC.

This clonotype has a count of ten or more. J is TRBJ1-5 and V is TRBV12-3 or TRBV12-4, with unresolved D. This CDR3 is 13 amino acids long. With 7 bases removed from V and 9 bases from J, the gap between germline ends came to 16 bases. The CDR3 DNA follows: TGTGCCAGCATCACCGGTGGGGTAGGGCCCCAGCATTTT. The encoded protein is CASITGGVGPQHF.

There are a few counts of this clonotype. This chain joins TRBV29-1 and TRBJ2-3, with D tentatively TRBD2 (6 bases). This CDR3 is built from 13 residues. Between the trimmed V and J ends, which lost 5 bases and 2 bases, there was a span of 11 bases. CDR1 is SQVTM and CDR2 is ANQGSEA in the germline V gene. The CDR3 reads CSVLSGSTDTQYF. As DNA, the CDR3 is TGCAGCGTTTTGAGCGGGTCCACAGATACGCAGTATTTT.

This clonotype has ten or more counts. The chain is built from TRBV2 and TRBJ2-3; D remains unclear. The CDR3 has 10 residues. Between the trimmed V and J ends, which lost 4 bases and 7 bases, there was a span of 3 bases. Germline V gene lookup returns CDR1 SNHLY and CDR2 FYNNEI. CDR3 amino acids: CASSAYTQYF. The CDR3 DNA sequence: TGTGCCAGCAGTGCCTATACGCAGTATTTT. The full variable domain, in which reference TRBV2 and TRBJ2-3 provide the parts outside the CDR3, is EPEVTQTPSHQVTQMGQEVILRCVPISNHLYFYWYRQILGQKVEFLVSFYNNEISEKSEIFDDQFSVERPDGSNFTLKIRSTKLEDSAMYFCASSAYTQYFGPGTRLTVL.

At least ten counts were recorded for this clonotype. The CDR3 DNA follows: TGTGCCAGCGTTCTGGGGGAGAGGACTGAAGCTTTCTTT. Translating it yields CASVLGERTEAFF. The J gene is TRBJ1-1, the V gene TRBV28; D is perhaps TRBD1 (5 bases). Per the germline V gene, CDR1 is MDHEN and CDR2 is SYDVKM. V lost 8 bases, J lost 5 bases, and 15 bases lay in between. The CDR3 spans 13 residues. The variable domain in full, with the rest retrieved from reference TRBV28 and TRBJ1-1, is DVKVTQSSRYLVKRTGEKVFLECVQDMDHENMFWYRQDPGLGLRLIYFSYDVKMKEKGDIPEGYSVSREKKERFSLILESASTNQTSMYLCASVLGERTEAFFGQGTRLTVV.

The DNA for the CDR3 is TGTGCCAGCACTGACAGGAACACCGGGGAGCTGTTTTTT. Encoded protein: CASTDRNTGELFF. J is TRBJ2-2 and V is TRBV7-2; tentative D call: TRBD1 (5 bases). The CDR3 covers 13 residues. V was trimmed by 7 bases and J by 1 base, leaving 7 bases between them. CDR1 SGHTA and CDR2 FQGNSA come from the germline V gene.

The J gene is TRBJ2-2, the V gene TRBV11-3; D is undetermined. The germline V gene encodes CDR1 SGHNT and CDR2 YENEEA. The CDR3 is made up of 14 amino acids. V lost 1 base and J 8 bases, leaving 11 bases between the germline ends. The CDR3 spells CASSLGPIQGELFF. CDR3 nucleotides: TGTGCCAGCAGCTTAGGTCCTATCCAAGGGGAGCTGTTTTTT.

The genes are TRBV20-1 and TRBJ2-1, with TRBD2 as a possible D gene (6 bases). Germline values: CDR1 DFQATT, CDR2 SNEGSKA (reference sequence). Trimming stripped 1 base from V and 4 bases from J, with 17 bases between. This CDR3 comprises 16 residues. CDR3: CSARGLGGRGYNEQFF. CDR3 sequence (DNA): TGCAGTGCTAGAGGCCTGGGGGGTAGGGGATACAATGAGCAGTTCTTC.

The chain is built from TRBV28 and TRBJ2-2, with D maybe TRBD2 (7 bases). The CDR3 totals 15 residues. The V end lost 8 bases, the J end lost 7 bases, and 20 bases lay between the germline ends. Germline V gene data show CDR1 as MDHEN and CDR2 as SYDVKM. CDR3 nucleotides: TGTGCCAGCGCTAAGGGGGGGTCCGCCGGCGGGGAGCTGTTTTTT. Protein: CASAKGGSAGGELFF.

The J gene is TRBJ1-2, the V gene TRBV5-6; D is undetermined. Germline V gene lookup returns CDR1 SGHDT and CDR2 YYEEEE. The CDR3 spans 12 residues. V gave up 2 bases and J gave up 7 bases, with 9 bases separating them. The CDR3 protein is CASSFNVAGYTF. The DNA for the CDR3 is TGTGCCAGCAGCTTTAACGTGGCTGGCTACACCTTC.

The chain joins TRBV15 to TRBJ1-4, with TRBD1 matching 7 bases. Germline lookup yields CDR1 LNHNV and CDR2 YYDKDF (reference sequence). The J segment lost 4 bases and the V segment lost 1 base, leaving 6 bases of the junction unmatched. This CDR3 has 16 amino acids. CDR3 nucleotide sequence: TGTGCCACCAGCAGAGGGGAGGGACAGATTAATGAAAAACTGTTTTTT. The encoded protein is CATSRGEGQINEKLFF.

With respect to this clonotype: A much larger clone differs from this one at a single base, so this may be a read error. The DNA for the CDR3 is TGTGCCAGCAATGAATACGCCTACGAGCAGTACTTC. Protein sequence: CASNEYAYEQYF. The rearrangement links TRBV2 to TRBJ2-7; unclear D gene. The CDR3 extends over 12 amino acids. Germline V gene lookup returns CDR1 SNHLY and CDR2 FYNNEI.

This clonotype was detected only a few times. V and J are TRBV5-6 and TRBJ2-1; D possibly corresponds to TRBD2 (6 bases). Germline CDR1 is SGHDT and CDR2 is YYEEEE. The CDR3 loop spans 16 amino acids. V lost 6 bases and J 0 bases, leaving 16 bases between the germline ends. The CDR3 DNA is TGTGCCAGCACCTGGACTAAGTCGAGCTCCTACAATGAGCAGTTCTTC. Its translation: CASTWTKSSSYNEQFF. The full variable domain, with the rest looked up from reference TRBV5-6 and TRBJ2-1, is DAGVTQSPTHLIKTRGQQVTLRCSPKSGHDTVSWYQQALGQGPQFIFQYYEEEERQRGNFPDRFSGHQFPNYSSELNVNALLLGDSALYLCASTWTKSSSYNEQFFGPGTRLTVL.

This clonotype has only a few counts. The chain combines TRBV28 with TRBJ2-7; no clear D. The germline V gene encodes CDR1 MDHEN and CDR2 SYDVKM. This CDR3 region has 10 residues. Trimming removed 8 bases at V and 6 bases at J, with 8 bases between. CDR3 amino acids: CASGVSEQYF. DNA for the CDR3: TGTGCCAGCGGGGTGAGCGAGCAGTACTTC.

The chain couples TRBV20-1 to TRBJ1-1, with D tentatively TRBD1 (5 bases). This CDR3 region has 16 residues. The germline gives CDR1 DFQATT, CDR2 SNEGSKA (reference sequence). V shed 0 bases and J shed 0 bases, with 14 bases lying between them. Here the CDR3 reads CSARDNFRQMNTEAFF. The CDR3 DNA is TGCAGTGCTAGAGATAATTTTCGACAGATGAACACTGAAGCTTTCTTT.

This chain connects TRBV20-1 to TRBJ1-5; D unresolved. The CDR3 is made up of 13 amino acids. Per the germline V gene, CDR1 is DFQATT and CDR2 is SNEGSKA (reference sequence). V was pared by 2 bases and J by 0 bases, with 5 bases between. The CDR3 nucleotides read TGCAGTGCTAGACAGGATAGCAATCAGCCCCAGCATTTT. Protein product: CSARQDSNQPQHF.

This clonotype has ten or more counts. This chain uses TRBV6-1 with TRBJ1-1; maybe TRBD1 (5 bases). This CDR3 is 20 amino acids long. CDR1 is MNHNS, CDR2 SASEGT, per germline. V was shortened by 5 bases and J by 2 bases, with 30 bases between the two germline ends. The CDR3 region is CASSYPTIPGPTNTNTEAFF. The CDR3 DNA reads as TGTGCCAGCAGTTATCCCACTATACCGGGACCTACAAATACTAACACTGAAGCTTTCTTT.

This clonotype was observed a few times. The chain links TRBV5-6 to TRBJ1-2; D not resolved. From germline, CDR1 is SGHDT and CDR2 YYEEEE. The CDR3 totals 14 residues. Trimming cost V 3 bases and J 2 bases, with 11 bases left between them. The CDR3 loop is CASSSADGNYGYTF. CDR3 sequence (DNA): TGTGCCAGCAGCTCGGCGGACGGCAACTATGGCTACACCTTC.

This clonotype was counted ten times or more. This chain joins TRBV20-1 and TRBJ2-2, with 10 nucleotides matching TRBD2. CDR1 DFQATT and CDR2 SNEGSKA come from the germline V gene (reference sequence). The V and J ends lost 0 bases and 7 bases, in that order; junction bases with no gene match: 8. The CDR3 extends over 16 amino acids. The chain's CDR3 is CSARDWVAGGFGELFF. CDR3 in DNA: TGCAGTGCTAGAGACTGGGTAGCGGGAGGCTTCGGGGAGCTGTTTTTT.

This sequence joins TRBV9 and TRBJ2-5; TRBD2 matches at 9 bases. From germline, CDR1 is SGDLS and CDR2 YYNGEE. CDR3 length: 17 residues. The V segment lost 2 bases and the J segment 7 bases; nucleotides outside the gene matches: 15. This CDR3 reads CASSVSPLPGLAGTQYF. For the CDR3, the DNA is TGTGCCAGCAGCGTCTCCCCACTCCCGGGACTAGCAGGGACCCAGTACTTC.